This T cell receptor (beta chain) is drawn from a study of shared clonotypes between healthy human individuals (TCRdb year 2020). Broadly, across the study: The cohort comprised a couple of women and three men aged 18 to 49 years. To estimate repertoire size and how much clonotype sharing occurs between individuals, the study deeply sequenced the blood TCR repertoires of five healthy adults. Libraries were prepared and TCR repertoires were sequenced by different laboratories using diverse techniques, in order to increase sequencing depth and limit assay-specific biases. Each donor's leukapheresis produced roughly between about 0.8 and 8.9 billion PBMCs. For each donor, CD4 naive and CD4 memory were each given three plates, CD8 naive was given two plates, and CD8 memory was given one plate. The research as a whole found: Naive subsets generally had larger estimated clonotype richness than memory subsets. Sampling was limited to blood, and TCR repertoires in tissue likely differ from TCR repertoires in blood. Based on pairwise subsampling, the degree of clonotype sharing among donors was expected to be affected by sequencing depth. When several donors were compared, the shared fraction of clonotypes was about 5% for naive CD4, approximately 3.3% for naive CD8, 2% to 2.5% for memory CD4, and 0.4% for memory CD8. Higher generation probabilities were observed for clonotypes shared by all four sorted-subset donors than for non-shared clonotypes. The genetic and exposure-history diversity represented was limited by the small number of donors. Even with the large sequencing depth, rarefaction of the sorted-subset datasets indicated that sequencing was incomplete.

The CDR3 runs 17 residues from the cysteine to the phenylalanine. The CDR3 DNA has 51 bases and is translated from base 1. CDR1 and CDR2 are read off the germline V gene as SGHVS and FNYEAQ. Germline trimming amounts to 0 bases on V and 3 bases on J, with 4 as the count of junction bases outside the gene matches. CD8 naive samples consisted of CD45RO-negative cells that were positively selected for CCR7, yielding a CD45RA+CCR7+ population without TemRA cells. Donors were healthy HIV-negative adults with no recently reported acute infections or vaccinations. All donors were Caucasian adults living in Nashville, Tennessee, USA. Blood was collected by leukapheresis, and PBMCs were isolated by Ficoll-Histopaque density gradient centrifugation and then cryopreserved in liquid nitrogen vapor phase. Analytical flow cytometry was used to check the purity and quantity of each magnetically sorted T cell population. From each sorted fraction, genomic DNA was isolated and quantified by UV absorbance on a Nanodrop 2000c.

Using the deep immunoSEQ assay, TCR CDR3 regions were amplified from genomic DNA by multiplex PCR. Extracted genomic DNA from each cell subset was distributed evenly across all wells of several immunoSEQ 96-well plates, and each plate was treated as a replicate. For sorted subsets, each replicate PCR was loaded with around 220 ng genomic DNA, equivalent to approximately 33,000 T cell genomes. The purified libraries were quantified using a Qubit 3.0 fluorometer, sized with a Bioanalyzer 2100, and then quantified again using the KAPA Library Quantification kit. Every immunoSEQ 96-well plate was sequenced on a dedicated single-read 150-cycle Illumina NextSeq 550 flow cell. In the source study's methods: Because the immunoSEQ output included only junctional sequences and no quality scores, the filtering could not be the same as the filtering used for full-length reads. Sequences were annotated with PyIR, a Python wrapper for IgBLAST v1.9, and V/J genes and CDR3 were assigned using IMGT germline references. Any read was removed if the V/J assignment was weak (E-value above 1e-6), the CDR3 was missing, or the read contained stop codons, out-of-frame junctions, or ambiguous translated residues. V3J clonotypes were defined as sequences sharing the same inferred V gene, J gene, and CDR3 amino acid sequence. The percentage overlap between two repertoires was calculated by dividing the number of shared unique clonotypes by the size of the smaller repertoire. Three approaches were used to assess repertoire richness: RTK rarefaction, the Chao1 estimator, and Recon v2.1 estimates of unobserved clonotypes. OLGA was used to compute generation probabilities for all TCRbeta clonotypes that the gDNA method yielded from a handful of donors. The source is immuneACCESS, and TCRdb retained only in-frame sequences with V and J called. Part of the clones is not carried over; for the studies checked, unresolved V genes explain less than half of this, and the remainder is unexplained. V, J and clone size are those of that table, while D and trimming were read from the DNA. Within this sample are around 650,000 clones, with approximately 96% of them counted one time only. The top ten constitute roughly 0.1% of the sample.

A remark on this clone: Its antigen specificity is not known. There are no base qualities to consult, and no much larger clone falls within one base.

The sample consisted of naive CD8+ T cells sorted from blood. The sample's cell subset or site, from its label and the paper: CD45RA+CCR7+. The TCR sequence derives from a woman between 25 and 40 years old in good health. The rearrangement combines TRBV7-6 with TRBJ2-3; TRBD1 agrees with 12 junctional bases. The CDR3 is CASSLAQGQGATDTQYF. The DNA sequence reads TGTGCCAGCAGCTTAGCGCAGGGACAGGGGGCGACAGATACGCAGTATTTT.